The 32 T cell receptor beta chains presented below share a single source sample, sequenced in a study of blood T cells in healthy people across ages. For the second PCR, which ran for about 6 to 11 cycles, a sample-barcoded 5' primer and a J-beta primer mix were used. TCRdb itself ran the 5' RACE reads through MiXCR, one entry per CDR3 protein. The sample shows approximately 900,000 distinct CDR3 sequences, around 46% of them seen only once. Sequenced: blood. These receptors originate from a man aged 30 to 39 in good health.

This clonotype was detected a few times. The chain couples TRBV12-3 or TRBV12-4 to TRBJ2-3; 7 nucleotides line up with TRBD2. The trim removed 2 bases at V and 2 bases at J, leaving 7 bases unmatched. This CDR3 comprises 16 residues. CDR3 bases: TGTGCCAGCAGTTTATGGGGGACTACACTCACAGATACGCAGTATTTT. This codes for CASSLWGTTLTDTQYF.

The rearrangement links TRBV6-5 to TRBJ2-5; TRBD2 agrees at 7 bases. V gave up 5 bases and J gave up 2 bases; unmatched junction bases: 8. In germline, CDR1 is MNHEY, CDR2 SVGAGI. This CDR3 is 15 amino acids long. The CDR3 spells CASSGPGTIQETQYF. The CDR3 DNA is TGTGCCAGCAGTGGCCCCGGGACTATACAAGAGACCCAGTACTTC.

This clonotype was seen ten or more times. This chain links TRBV7-9 with TRBJ2-1; 7 bases match TRBD1. The junction had 2 bases not matched to a gene; V was cut back by 3 bases and J by 6 bases. CDR1 is SEHNR and CDR2 is FQNEAQ in the germline V gene (reference sequence). This CDR3 has 13 amino acids. The CDR3: CASSFRQGNEQFF. As DNA, the CDR3 is TGTGCCAGCAGCTTCAGACAGGGCAATGAGCAGTTCTTC.

CDR3 in DNA: TGTGCCAGCAGCCTCGGGCTGTGGGATCAGCCCCAGCATTTT. This codes for CASSLGLWDQPQHF. The rearrangement joins TRBV7-9 to TRBJ1-5; no reliable D call. The CDR3 is 14 amino acids. Trimming left V 5 bases short and J 5 bases short, with 13 bases between. Germline CDR1 reads SEHNR; CDR2 reads FQNEAQ (reference sequence).

The gene calls are TRBV2 and TRBJ2-1; 7 bases match TRBD1. The J call is in doubt because the DNA end fits TRBJ2-7 better. Germline values: CDR1 SNHLY, CDR2 FYNNEI. This CDR3 region has 13 residues. CDR3 region: CASKQDRNNEQYF. In DNA form, the CDR3 reads TGTGCCAGTAAACAGGACAGGAACAATGAGCAGTACTTC.

Note on this clonotype: Just one base apart from a much larger clone, this may be a read error. As DNA, the CDR3 is TGCAGTGCTAGAGGAGCGGGGGGGCCGTCTAATGAGCAGTTCTTC. Translating it yields CSARGAGGPSNEQFF. The chain has TRBV20-1 and TRBJ2-1; 10 nucleotides line up with TRBD2. This CDR3 is 15 amino acids long. Looked up from germline, CDR1 is DFQATT and CDR2 is SNEGSKA (reference sequence). Unmatched junction bases numbered 7, after V lost 1 base and J lost 7 bases.

Only a few counts were recorded for this clonotype. V usage is TRBV7-8 and J usage is TRBJ2-1; 8 bases fit TRBD1. The CDR3 has 16 amino acids. Germline CDR1 reads SGHVS; CDR2 reads FQNEAQ. J was trimmed by 3 bases and V by 2 bases; bases with no gene match: 6. CDR3 nucleotides: TGTGCCAGCAGCTTACCGACAGGGGTTGGCTACAATGAGCAGTTCTTC. The encoded protein is CASSLPTGVGYNEQFF.

The chain recombines TRBV19 with TRBJ2-1, with 8 bases lining up with TRBD1. The V segment lost 5 bases and the J segment 3 bases; nucleotides outside the gene matches: 12. Germline V gives CDR1 LNHDA, CDR2 SQIVND (reference sequence). This CDR3 has 17 residues. CDR3 nucleotide sequence: TGTGCCAGTAGTGAATTACAGGGGGTCGAGTACTACAATGAGCAGTTCTTC. The encoded protein is CASSELQGVEYYNEQFF.

In the case of this clonotype: Its ends do not fully match the called genes, so a read error is possible. The chain joins TRBV7-9 to TRBJ2-5; D is possibly TRBD1 (6 bases). The DNA end is a closer match to TRBJ2-7, so the J assignment may be wrong. CDR3 length equals 13 residues. Germline CDR1 and CDR2: SEHNR and FQNEAQ (reference sequence). The CDR3 sequence: CAISLRDIYEQYF. CDR3 bases: TGTGCCATCAGCCTCCGGGACATCTACGAGCAGTACTTC.

The chain combines TRBV10-1 with TRBJ1-1; D might be TRBD1 (5 bases). This CDR3 has 16 residues. The germline CDR1 and CDR2 sequences are WNHNN and SYGVQD (reference sequence). Between the trimmed V and J ends, which lost 3 bases and 0 bases, there was a span of 14 bases. This chain's CDR3 is CASSEGGGPLNTEAFF. The CDR3 DNA sequence: TGCGCCAGCAGTGAAGGTGGGGGACCCCTGAACACTGAAGCTTTCTTT.

This rearrangement joins TRBV6-5 to TRBJ2-3; TRBD2 aligns across 12 bases. The CDR3 consists of 16 residues. The V and J ends lost 4 bases and 5 bases, in that order; junction bases with no gene match: 7. Germline-derived CDR1 and CDR2 are MNHEY and SVGAGI. CDR3 nucleotides: TGTGCCAGCAGTTGGAGGACTAGCGGGGCTGTAGATACGCAGTATTTT. Translating gives CASSWRTSGAVDTQYF.

This clonotype turned up a few times. V usage is TRBV29-1 and J usage is TRBJ2-7; weak D call: TRBD1 (6 bases). CDR3 length: 13 residues. V was trimmed by 5 bases and J by 1 base, leaving 12 bases between them. Germline loops: CDR1 SQVTM, CDR2 ANQGSEA. CDR3 sequence: CSVLGTSSYEQYF. The CDR3 region has the DNA TGCAGCGTTCTCGGGACATCGTCCTACGAGCAGTACTTC.

Only a few counts were recorded for this clonotype. V gene TRBV27 combines with J gene TRBJ1-4; no reliable D call. V lost 6 bases, J lost 5 bases, and 16 bases lay in between. The CDR3 is 15 amino acids. Germline-derived CDR1 and CDR2 are MNHEY and SMNVEV (reference sequence). The CDR3 sequence: CASSPEGRSNEKLFF. The CDR3 DNA follows: TGTGCCAGCAGCCCTGAGGGCAGGTCAAATGAAAAACTGTTTTTT.

About this clonotype itself: Germline is not matched at one junction end, which may reflect a read error. J is TRBJ2-1 and V is TRBV5-1, with TRBD2 matching 7 bases. Per germline, CDR1 SGHRS and CDR2 YFSETQ. This CDR3 region has 14 residues. The CDR3 DNA sequence: TGCGCCGGCAGCCTGGACTACGGGGAGGGTGAGCAGTTCTTC. Translation gives CAGSLDYGEGEQFF.

The V and J genes are TRBV12-3 or TRBV12-4 and TRBJ1-2; D is unresolved. V was shortened by 1 base and J by 0 bases, with 6 bases between the two germline ends. The CDR3 sequence is 14 residues long. The CDR3: CASSLVGTNYGYTF. CDR3 sequence (DNA): TGTGCCAGCAGTTTAGTGGGTACTAACTATGGCTACACCTTC.

The chain has TRBV11-3 and TRBJ1-2; 8 bases agree with TRBD1. V dropped 5 bases and J dropped 7; count of bases not matched to a gene: 6. The germline gives CDR1 SGHNT, CDR2 YENEEA. There are 13 residues in the CDR3. The DNA for the CDR3 is TGTGCCAGCAGCGAAACAGGGGGAGTTGGCTACACCTTC. Its translation is CASSETGGVGYTF.

This chain joins TRBV29-1 and TRBJ2-7; D gene unclear. The CDR3 runs 11 residues. Deletions cut 0 bases from V and 6 bases from J, with 6 bases between. From germline, CDR1 is SQVTM and CDR2 ANQGSEA. CDR3 sequence: CSVEEGFEQYF. As DNA, the CDR3 is TGCAGCGTTGAAGAGGGGTTCGAGCAGTACTTC.

This chain joins TRBV4-1 and TRBJ2-1, with a weak D call TRBD1 (6 bases). Germline V gene lookup returns CDR1 MGHRA and CDR2 YSYEKL. The V end was cut by 0 bases, the J end by 4 bases, with 13 bases between. The CDR3 spans 16 residues. CDR3 amino acids: CASSQETGRVYNEQFF. The DNA for the CDR3 is TGCGCCAGCAGCCAAGAGACAGGACGAGTTTACAATGAGCAGTTCTTC.

This clonotype was recorded a few times. J is TRBJ2-7 and V is TRBV27, with 8 bases lining up with TRBD1. The CDR3 loop spans 15 amino acids. V was clipped by 5 bases and J by 2 bases; unmatched bases: 8. The germline V gene has CDR1 MNHEY and CDR2 SMNVEV (reference sequence). CDR3 protein: CASSTIQDRAYEQYF. CDR3 bases: TGTGCCAGCAGTACCATACAGGACAGGGCCTACGAGCAGTACTTC.

The gene calls are TRBV12-3 or TRBV12-4 and TRBJ1-2; possibly TRBD1 for D (5 bases). The length of the CDR3 is 14 residues. Trimming pared 3 bases from V and 0 bases from J, leaving 8 bases between. The CDR3 loop is CASSLQGSNYGYTF. For the CDR3, the DNA is TGTGCCAGCAGTTTGCAGGGATCTAACTATGGCTACACCTTC.

The table lists this clonotype with a few counts. This chain joins TRBV7-2 and TRBJ1-4; D remains unclear. The V gene's germline CDR1 is SGHTA and CDR2 FQGNSA. This CDR3 is built from 13 residues. Trimming cost V 6 bases and J 7 bases, with 12 bases left between them. CDR3 in amino acids: CASRKAVGEKLFF. DNA of the CDR3: TGTGCCAGCAGAAAGGCAGTTGGTGAAAAACTGTTTTTT.

This clonotype was detected many times. The rearrangement links TRBV10-3 to TRBJ2-7, with D perhaps TRBD1 (6 bases). Trimming removed 3 bases at V and 5 bases at J, with 14 bases between. Per the germline V gene, CDR1 is ENHRY and CDR2 is SYGVKD. This CDR3 spans 14 amino acids. CDR3 region: CAISDPPGENEQYF. CDR3 DNA: TGTGCCATCAGTGATCCGCCAGGGGAGAACGAGCAGTACTTC.

This clonotype turned up a few times. This chain uses TRBV28 with TRBJ2-7; 7 bases line up with TRBD1. This CDR3 region has 15 residues. CDR1 and CDR2 from the germline V gene are MDHEN and SYDVKM. The V gene end was trimmed by 6 bases and the J gene end by 3 bases; junction bases not matched to a gene: 11. The CDR3 sequence: CASRARDSVFYEQYF. The CDR3 DNA sequence: TGTGCCAGCAGGGCCCGGGACAGCGTTTTCTACGAGCAGTACTTC.

Concerning this clonotype itself: A much larger clonotype is one base distant, so this may be a read error. The genes are TRBV16 and TRBJ2-1; D is perhaps TRBD2 (6 bases). The germline gives CDR1 KGHSY, CDR2 FQNENV. V lost 2 bases and J lost 4, with 15 bases in between. The CDR3 runs to 16 residues. Here the CDR3 DNA reads TGTGCCAGCAGCCAAGGGAGCGGGCCCGTTTACAATGAGCAGTTCTTC. It specifies CASSQGSGPVYNEQFF.

The chain couples TRBV7-2 to TRBJ2-7; D is unresolved. CDR1 SGHTA and CDR2 FQGNSA come from the germline V gene. The V end lost 1 base, the J end lost 2 bases, and 9 bases lay between the germline ends. The CDR3 runs to 14 residues. The CDR3 coding sequence is TGTGCCAGCAGCTTAGATCCCGGGCCCTACGAGCAGTACTTC. Amino acids: CASSLDPGPYEQYF.

The gene calls are TRBV20-1 and TRBJ1-5; D perhaps matches TRBD1 (6 bases). Germline assignment: CDR1 DFQATT and CDR2 SNEGSKA (reference sequence). The CDR3 is 15 residues long. The V and J ends lost 0 bases and 5 bases respectively, with 14 bases between them. In DNA, the CDR3 is TGCAGTGCTAGAGACCCACAGGGAGCCCATCAGCCCCAGCATTTT. It codes for CSARDPQGAHQPQHF.

CDR3 nucleotide sequence: TGTGCCAGCAGAAGGCTAGCGGGGGGGCAGGTTTCAGATACGCAGTATTTT. Residues: CASRRLAGGQVSDTQYF. The chain is built from TRBV4-2 and TRBJ2-3; 12 bases fit TRBD2. V was clipped by 6 bases and J by 4 bases; unmatched bases: 11. The CDR3 contains 17 residues. Germline CDR1 reads LGHNA; CDR2 reads YNFKEQ.

Concerning this clonotype: This may arise from a read error, as a much more abundant clone is one base away. V is TRBV3-1 and J is TRBJ2-7; a weak D match, TRBD1 (6 bases). Germline CDR1 reads LGHDT; CDR2 reads YNNKEL (reference sequence). CDR3 length equals 12 residues. The CDR3 region is CTSSPLGGEQYF. DNA of the CDR3: TGTACCAGCAGCCCCCTAGGGGGCGAGCAGTACTTC.

The chain recombines TRBV7-9 with TRBJ1-6; weak D call: TRBD1 (5 bases). This CDR3 is built from 15 residues. Looked up from germline, CDR1 is SEHNR and CDR2 is FQNEAQ (reference sequence). V was pared by 2 bases and J by 10 bases, with 15 bases between. CDR3 sequence (DNA): TGTGCCAGCAGCTTATCCTCAGGGCCCCTATCACCCCTCCACTTT. This codes for CASSLSSGPLSPLHF.

The chain carries TRBV11-3 and TRBJ2-5; D is uncertain. Germline values: CDR1 SGHNT, CDR2 YENEEA. V was cut by 4 bases and J by 2 bases, with 11 bases left in between. There are 14 residues in the CDR3. The CDR3 region has the DNA TGTGCCAGCAGCTCCCTGGCGGAACAAGAGACCCAGTACTTC. It codes for CASSSLAEQETQYF.

The DNA of the CDR3 is TGTGCCAGCAGCTTAGTTTCCGGGGGCGGCTTCAATTCACCCCTCCACTTT. Its protein product is CASSLVSGGGFNSPLHF. The V call is TRBV11-2, the J call TRBJ1-6; D possibly corresponds to TRBD1 (6 bases). Trimming removed 1 base at V and 7 bases at J, with 17 bases between. CDR3 length: 17 residues. Germline CDR1 is SGHAT and CDR2 is FQNNGV.

This clonotype was recorded many times. The chain joins TRBV5-1 to TRBJ2-7, with TRBD1 matching 8 bases. The CDR3 is 16 residues long. Germline V CDR1 and CDR2: SGHRS, YFSETQ. Trimming at V came to 2 bases and at J to 2 bases, leaving 9 bases not matched to a gene. This chain's CDR3 is CASSLIARQGPYEQYF. The DNA for the CDR3 is TGCGCCAGCAGCTTAATAGCCCGACAGGGGCCCTACGAGCAGTACTTC.